Shown below are 30 T cell receptor beta chains from a single sample sequenced in a study of cytomegalovirus exposure and HLA in healthy donors. This PCR relied on a set of 60 Vbeta primers and 13 Jbeta primers. Only in-frame clones appear in the TCRdb table, and some are missing; sequencing was by immunoSEQ multiplex PCR. The table lists over 150,000 clones, roughly four fifths of them singletons. Sequenced material: PBMCs. The receptor source for this set is a man aged 55-75 years in good health and CMV-seronegative.

The chain recombines TRBV30 with TRBJ2-2; no clear D gene. The CDR3 totals 13 residues. CDR1 and CDR2 from the germline V gene are GTSNPN and SVGIG (reference sequence). V dropped 0 bases and J dropped 10 bases, with 12 bases sitting between them. CDR3 loop: CAWSVRWSAELFF. The DNA of the CDR3 is TGTGCCTGGAGTGTACGGTGGTCTGCGGAGCTGTTTTTT.

The chain joins TRBV7-6 to TRBJ2-2; maybe TRBD1 (6 bases). Trimming took off 5 bases at V and 1 base at J, with 11 bases between the two ends. The CDR3 runs to 15 residues. The germline gives CDR1 SGHVS, CDR2 FNYEAQ. For the CDR3, the DNA is TGTGCCAGCAGCCTCAGGGGTGGGAACACCGGGGAGCTGTTTTTT. This translates into CASSLRGGNTGELFF.

The chain combines TRBV15 with TRBJ2-1; 8 bases fit TRBD1. V lost 3 bases to trimming and J lost 9 bases; unmatched junction nucleotides: 4. The CDR3 runs 13 residues. Germline CDR1 reads LNHNV; CDR2 reads YYDKDF (reference sequence). DNA for the CDR3: TGTGCCACCAGCAGTCCGACAGGGGTTGAGCAGTTCTTC. Amino acids: CATSSPTGVEQFF.

This clone came up a few times. The CDR3, as DNA: TGTGCCTGGGGGACAGACCTTGCAACTAATGAAAAACTGTTTTTT. Translating it yields CAWGTDLATNEKLFF. The rearrangement joins TRBV30 to TRBJ1-4; 7 bases agree with TRBD1. Germline CDR1 is GTSNPN and CDR2 is SVGIG (reference sequence). Trimming at V came to 5 bases and at J to 0 bases, leaving 6 bases not matched to a gene. The CDR3 consists of 15 residues.

V gene TRBV27 combines with J gene TRBJ2-1; D gene uncertain. Trimming took 6 bases from V and 7 from J, leaving 16 bases between them. The V gene's germline CDR1 is MNHEY and CDR2 SMNVEV (reference sequence). The CDR3 is 14 amino acids. The DNA for the CDR3 is TGTGCCAGCAGCCCTGCCCTGACTCTGAATGAGCAGTTCTTC. Its protein product is CASSPALTLNEQFF.

This clone was observed a single time. V and J are TRBV5-1 and TRBJ2-3; TRBD1 matches 7 bases. V lost 0 bases and J lost 2; bases outside the gene matches: 6. Germline CDR1 SGHRS, CDR2 YFSETQ. This CDR3 is 16 amino acids long. The CDR3 bases are TGCGCCAGCAGCTTGGAGGGGACAGCGAACACAGATACGCAGTATTTT. Protein: CASSLEGTANTDTQYF.

This sequence joins TRBV7-9 and TRBJ2-1; 10 positions agree with TRBD2. Germline V gene data show CDR1 as SEHNR and CDR2 as FQNEAQ (reference sequence). After removal of 6 bases from V and 5 bases from J, the junction contained 19 bases not matched to a gene. This CDR3 comprises 19 residues. The CDR3 reads CASSPLAGESIALNNEQFF. Here the CDR3 DNA reads TGTGCCAGCAGTCCCCTAGCGGGAGAGTCTATTGCTCTAAACAATGAGCAGTTCTTC.

The chain employs TRBV6-4 and TRBJ1-2; D is undetermined. Trimming removed 3 bases at V and 8 bases at J, with 16 bases between. The CDR3 spans 14 residues. Germline V gene sequence: CDR1 MRHNA, CDR2 SNTAGT. The CDR3 loop is CASSDARATSGYTF. CDR3 coding DNA: TGTGCCAGCAGTGATGCCCGGGCCACTAGCGGCTACACCTTC.

The J gene is TRBJ2-3, the V gene TRBV7-7, with D possibly matching TRBD2 (6 bases). V was pared by 4 bases and J by 4 bases, with 9 bases between. Per germline, CDR1 SSHAT and CDR2 FNYEAQ (reference sequence). This CDR3 is 13 amino acids long. In nucleotides, the CDR3 is TGTGCCAGCAGCTCAGGAGGGGCAGATACGCAGTATTTT. It codes for CASSSGGADTQYF.

V is TRBV5-5 and J is TRBJ2-5; the match to TRBD2 covers 10 bases. J was trimmed by 5 bases and V by 2 bases; bases with no gene match: 6. The CDR3 length is 15 residues. The V gene's germline CDR1 is SGHKS and CDR2 YYEKEE (reference sequence). DNA for the CDR3: TGTGCCAGCAGCTTATCAGCGGGGGGGCCGGAGACCCAGTACTTC. Amino acid sequence: CASSLSAGGPETQYF.

The chain employs TRBV6-5 and TRBJ2-7, with D tentatively TRBD1 (6 bases). This CDR3 region has 15 residues. Germline assignment: CDR1 MNHEY and CDR2 SVGAGI. The germline V and J ends were trimmed by 6 bases and 3 bases, with 18 bases remaining between them. CDR3 DNA: TGTGCCAGCAGGGCCTATTGGGACAACGACTACGAGCAGTACTTC. The encoded protein is CASRAYWDNDYEQYF.

In its sample, this clone was seen a few times. V usage is TRBV11-2 and J usage is TRBJ2-3, with TRBD2 matching 11 bases. The junction had 8 bases not matched to a gene; V was cut back by 2 bases and J by 7 bases. The CDR3 is made up of 16 amino acids. The germline V gene has CDR1 SGHAT and CDR2 FQNNGV. The chain's CDR3 is CASSLRRLAGPNTQYF. As DNA, the CDR3 is TGTGCCAGCAGCTTACGCAGACTAGCGGGACCCAATACGCAGTATTTT.

The CDR3 here is CASSIYNSYGYTF. For the CDR3, the DNA is TGTGCCAGCAGTATATACAACAGCTATGGCTACACCTTC. This chain uses TRBV28 with TRBJ1-2; the D is unclear. V was pared by 5 bases and J by 4 bases, with 11 bases between. CDR3 length equals 13 residues. CDR1 and CDR2 from the germline V gene are MDHEN and SYDVKM.

The chain employs TRBV6-5 and TRBJ2-3; maybe TRBD2 (5 bases). CDR3 length equals 16 residues. V lost 0 bases and J lost 0, with 10 bases in between. CDR1 is MNHEY and CDR2 is SVGAGI in the germline V gene. In DNA form, the CDR3 reads TGTGCCAGCAGTTACTCCGGGCTAGCTAGCACAGATACGCAGTATTTT. This gives the protein CASSYSGLASTDTQYF.

The chain employs TRBV28 and TRBJ2-1; 11 bases match TRBD2. In germline, CDR1 is MDHEN, CDR2 SYDVKM. V dropped 5 bases and J dropped 2; count of bases not matched to a gene: 5. The CDR3 loop spans 16 amino acids. As DNA, the CDR3 is TGTGCCAGCAGTATAACGACTAGCGGGGCCTACAATGAGCAGTTCTTC. Translated: CASSITTSGAYNEQFF.

The rearrangement uses TRBV7-2 and TRBJ1-2; 9 bases map to TRBD1. Germline V CDR1 and CDR2: SGHTA, FQGNSA. This CDR3 comprises 15 residues. Germline trimming cut 4 bases from V and 8 bases from J; bases unmatched to any gene: 11. The CDR3 region is CASSSGTGGAGGYTF. The CDR3 bases are TGTGCCAGCAGCTCAGGAACAGGGGGCGCCGGAGGCTACACCTTC.

J is TRBJ1-4 and V is TRBV5-8, with D possibly TRBD1 on 5 matching bases. Germline assignment: CDR1 SGHTS and CDR2 YDEGEE. Trimming stripped 2 bases from V and 3 bases from J, with 17 bases between. The CDR3 covers 17 residues. The CDR3 reads CASSLYPLGASNEKLFF. The CDR3 DNA reads TGTGCCAGCAGCTTATACCCGCTTGGGGCTTCTAATGAAAAACTGTTTTTT.

The genes are TRBV5-1 and TRBJ2-7, with TRBD1 matching over 7 bases. Trimming cost V 2 bases and J 3 bases; bases outside gene matches: 17. This CDR3 is 18 amino acids long. CDR1 is SGHRS and CDR2 is YFSETQ in the germline V gene. The CDR3 reads CASSLRGTVPEGHYEQYF. The CDR3 DNA sequence: TGCGCCAGCAGCTTAAGGGGGACAGTTCCAGAGGGGCACTACGAGCAGTACTTC.

The gene calls are TRBV19 and TRBJ2-3; the D gene is possibly TRBD2 (5 bases). The CDR3 is 14 amino acids. Trimming cost V 4 bases and J 0 bases, with 8 bases left between them. The germline gives CDR1 LNHDA, CDR2 SQIVND (reference sequence). The CDR3 sequence: CASSTGSSTDTQYF. The CDR3 region has the DNA TGTGCCAGTAGTACGGGATCTAGCACAGATACGCAGTATTTT.

The genes are TRBV18 and TRBJ2-2, with a weak D call TRBD2 (5 bases). With 1 base removed from V and 4 bases from J, the gap between germline ends came to 10 bases. Germline V lookup: CDR1 KGHSH, CDR2 LQKENI. The CDR3 contains 15 residues. The CDR3 nucleotides are TGTGCCAGCTCACCACGGCAGGCGGGCACCGGGGAGCTGTTTTTT. Translating it yields CASSPRQAGTGELFF.

In nucleotides, the CDR3 is TGCGCCAGCAGCTTGTTTCCAGGGCTCACAGATACGCAGTATTTT. This gives the protein CASSLFPGLTDTQYF. The chain carries TRBV5-1 and TRBJ2-3; D is possibly TRBD1 (5 bases). Germline CDR1 SGHRS, CDR2 YFSETQ. This CDR3 contains 15 residues. Trimming cost V 1 base and J 2 bases, with 11 bases left between them.

This clone was detected once. The V gene is TRBV6-6, the J gene TRBJ2-3, with 7 bases matching TRBD2. The CDR3 consists of 14 residues. Germline-derived CDR1 and CDR2 are MNHNY and SVGAGI (reference sequence). J gave up 4 bases and V 6 bases, and 7 bases lay outside the gene matches. Written as DNA, the CDR3 is TGTGCCAGCAGCAGCTGGGGGGGTTCAGATACGCAGTATTTT. It is translated as CASSSWGGSDTQYF.

The V and J genes are TRBV11-3 and TRBJ2-4; a weak D match, TRBD1 (6 bases). Germline CDR1 reads SGHNT; CDR2 reads YENEEA. V was clipped by 4 bases and J by 2 bases, with 15 bases between them. This CDR3 region has 16 residues. CDR3 protein: CASSSLRGEPKNIQYF. The CDR3 nucleotides read TGTGCCAGCAGCTCGCTCAGGGGAGAGCCCAAAAACATTCAGTACTTC.

The V call is TRBV28, the J call TRBJ1-3; D gene uncertain. The germline V gene has CDR1 MDHEN and CDR2 SYDVKM. V dropped 6 bases and J dropped 4 bases, with 19 bases sitting between them. CDR3 size: 16 residues. The CDR3 loop reads CASRPLGPLLGNTIYF. CDR3 coding DNA: TGTGCCAGCAGACCCTTGGGCCCTCTACTCGGAAACACCATATATTTT.

This clone has a single count. V and J are TRBV7-8 and TRBJ1-6; 7 positions agree with TRBD1. With 0 bases clipped from V and 14 bases from J, the junction kept 4 bases outside the gene matches. The CDR3 is made up of 13 amino acids. CDR1 is SGHVS and CDR2 is FQNEAQ in the germline V gene. For the CDR3, the DNA is TGTGCCAGCAGCTTAGCGGGACAGTACACCCTCCACTTT. Translation gives CASSLAGQYTLHF.

About this clone: Other DNA sequences in the same sample also yield this CDR3. V gene TRBV29-1 combines with J gene TRBJ2-7; TRBD1 matches 8 bases. Germline V gene data show CDR1 as SQVTM and CDR2 as ANQGSEA. The V gene end was trimmed by 4 bases and the J gene end by 7 bases; junction bases not matched to a gene: 12. The CDR3 is made up of 14 amino acids. As DNA, the CDR3 is TGCAGCGTTGGGTCTCCGACAGGGGTATGGGAGCAGTACTTC. Translated: CSVGSPTGVWEQYF.

CDR3 amino acids: CASSPNPAGASYEQYF. In DNA, the CDR3 is TGTGCCAGCAGTCCCAACCCAGCGGGGGCCTCCTACGAGCAGTACTTC. V usage is TRBV27 and J usage is TRBJ2-7, with TRBD2 matching over 8 bases. The length of the CDR3 is 16 residues. J was trimmed by 0 bases and V by 5 bases; bases with no gene match: 9. Per germline, CDR1 MNHEY and CDR2 SMNVEV (reference sequence).

The CDR3 loop is CASSSPGTEGEKLFF. CDR3 nucleotides: TGTGCCAGCAGTTCCCCCGGGACAGAGGGGGAAAAACTGTTTTTT. J is TRBJ1-4 and V is TRBV28; TRBD1 aligns across 7 bases. Trimming cost V 4 bases and J 8 bases; bases outside gene matches: 10. Germline V gene sequence: CDR1 MDHEN, CDR2 SYDVKM. CDR3 length: 15 residues.

The chain employs TRBV7-9 and TRBJ2-2; no clear D gene. V was pared by 5 bases and J by 4 bases, with 14 bases between. Per the germline V gene, CDR1 is SEHNR and CDR2 is FQNEAQ (reference sequence). The CDR3 has 15 amino acids. The CDR3 bases are TGTGCCAGCAGCCTATCAAGGCAGGCCACCGGGGAGCTGTTTTTT. Protein: CASSLSRQATGELFF.

This clone was detected many times. The chain combines TRBV10-3 with TRBJ1-5; 8 bases fit TRBD1. This CDR3 comprises 14 residues. In germline, CDR1 is ENHRY, CDR2 SYGVKD. V dropped 11 bases and J dropped 0; count of bases not matched to a gene: 6. The CDR3 DNA sequence: TGTGCCCTTGGGACAGGAGATAGCAATCAGCCCCAGCATTTT. Translating it yields CALGTGDSNQPQHF.